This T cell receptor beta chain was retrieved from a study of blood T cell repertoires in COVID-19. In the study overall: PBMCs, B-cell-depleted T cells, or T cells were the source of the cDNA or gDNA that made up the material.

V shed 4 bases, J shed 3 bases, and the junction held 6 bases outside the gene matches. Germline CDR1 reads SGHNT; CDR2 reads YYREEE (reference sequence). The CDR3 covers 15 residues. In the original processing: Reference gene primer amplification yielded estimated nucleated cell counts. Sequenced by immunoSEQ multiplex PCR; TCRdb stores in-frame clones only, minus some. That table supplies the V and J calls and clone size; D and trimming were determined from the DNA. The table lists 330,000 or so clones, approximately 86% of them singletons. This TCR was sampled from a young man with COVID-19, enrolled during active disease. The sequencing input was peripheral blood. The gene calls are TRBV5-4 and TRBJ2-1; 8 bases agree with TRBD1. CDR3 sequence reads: CASSSPGQDYNEQFF. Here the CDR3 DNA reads TGTGCCAGCAGCAGCCCGGGACAGGACTACAATGAGCAGTTCTTC.